This TCR beta chain was observed in a study of T-cell reconstitution after alpha-beta-depleted transplantation in children. This clonotype came up many times. This CDR3 contains 16 residues. In germline, CDR1 is SGHTA, CDR2 FQGNSA. V was clipped by 6 bases and J by 1 base, with 18 bases between them. Unique molecular identifiers featured in how the TCRbeta library was prepared. A single record per CDR3 protein comes from TCRdb applying MiXCR to the PCR reads. The sample includes fewer than 750,000 distinct CDR3 sequences, 23% of them seen just once. The origin of this receptor is a boy in the first two years of life who had a stem cell transplant for acute myeloid leukemia, so the T cells may come from the graft donor. This specimen was PBMCs, mostly from graft donor cells, taken 360 days after TCRalphabeta/CD19-depleted stem cell transplant. The chain combines TRBV7-2 with TRBJ1-1; the D gene is possibly TRBD1 (5 bases). CDR3: CASSPQRGRSNTEAFF. DNA of the CDR3: TGTGCCAGCAGTCCACAGAGGGGACGGTCGAACACTGAAGCTTTCTTT. Full variable domain (outside the CDR3, taken from reference TRBV7-2 and TRBJ1-1): GAGVSQSPSNKVTEKGKDVELRCDPISGHTALYWYRQSLGQGLEFLIYFQGNSAPDKSGLPSDRFSAERTGGSVSTLTIQRTQQEDSAVYLCASSPQRGRSNTEAFFGQGTRLTVV.